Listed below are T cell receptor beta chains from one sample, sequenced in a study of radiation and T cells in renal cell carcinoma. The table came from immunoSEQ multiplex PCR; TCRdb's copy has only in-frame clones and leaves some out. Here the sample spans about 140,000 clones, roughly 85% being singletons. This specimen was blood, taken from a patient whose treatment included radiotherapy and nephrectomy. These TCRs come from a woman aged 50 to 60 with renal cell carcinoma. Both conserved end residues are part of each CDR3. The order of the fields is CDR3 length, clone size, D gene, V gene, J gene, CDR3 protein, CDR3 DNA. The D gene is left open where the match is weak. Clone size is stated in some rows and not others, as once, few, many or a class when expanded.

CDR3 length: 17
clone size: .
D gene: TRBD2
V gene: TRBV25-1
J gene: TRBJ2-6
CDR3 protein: CASTDASGSSGANVLTF
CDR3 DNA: TGTGCCAGCACCGACGCGAGCGGGAGCTCTGGGGCCAACGTCCTGACTTTC

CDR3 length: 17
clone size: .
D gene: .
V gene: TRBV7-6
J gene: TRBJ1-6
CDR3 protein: CASSRDSGSQPPSPLHF
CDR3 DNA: TGTGCCAGCAGCCGAGACTCAGGGAGCCAGCCTCCATCACCCCTCCACTTT

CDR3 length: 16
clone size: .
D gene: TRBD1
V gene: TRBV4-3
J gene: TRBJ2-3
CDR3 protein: CASSQEWAGQGDTQYF
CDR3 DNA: TGCGCCAGCAGCCAAGAGTGGGCAGGACAGGGAGATACGCAGTATTTT

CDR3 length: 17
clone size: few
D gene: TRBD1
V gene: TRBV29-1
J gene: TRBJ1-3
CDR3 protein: CSVVGHIKDRAGNTIYF
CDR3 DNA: TGCAGCGTTGTGGGGCACATTAAGGACAGGGCTGGAAACACCATATATTTT

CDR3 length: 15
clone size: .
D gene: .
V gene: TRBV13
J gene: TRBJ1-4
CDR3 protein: CASSLFGATNEKLFF
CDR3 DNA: TGTGCCAGCAGCTTATTCGGGGCAACTAATGAAAAACTGTTTTTT

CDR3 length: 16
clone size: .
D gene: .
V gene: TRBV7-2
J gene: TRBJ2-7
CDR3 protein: CASSLVGGRENYEQYF
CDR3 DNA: TGTGCCAGCAGCTTAGTTGGGGGGCGAGAAAACTACGAGCAGTACTTC

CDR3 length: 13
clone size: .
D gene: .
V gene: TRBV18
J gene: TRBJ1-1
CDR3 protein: CASSAGGDTEAFF
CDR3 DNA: TGTGCCAGCTCAGCGGGTGGGGACACTGAAGCTTTCTTT

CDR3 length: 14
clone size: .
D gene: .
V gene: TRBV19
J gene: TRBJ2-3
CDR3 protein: CASSSTPGTDTQYF
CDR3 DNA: TGTGCCAGTAGTTCAACGCCGGGCACAGATACGCAGTATTTT

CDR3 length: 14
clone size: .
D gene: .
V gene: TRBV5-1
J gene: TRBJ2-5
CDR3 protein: CASSSGPRRETQYF
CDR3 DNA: TGCGCCAGCAGCTCCGGACCCAGGCGGGAGACCCAGTACTTC

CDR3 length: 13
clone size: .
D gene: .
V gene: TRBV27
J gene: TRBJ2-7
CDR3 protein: CASSLYSSYEQYF
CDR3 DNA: TGTGCCAGCAGTTTATACAGCTCCTACGAGCAGTACTTC

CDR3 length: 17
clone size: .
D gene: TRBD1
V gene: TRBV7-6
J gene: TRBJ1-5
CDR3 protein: CASSRGAGTGAGGPQHF
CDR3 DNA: TGTGCCAGCAGCCGCGGAGCCGGGACAGGGGCCGGGGGGCCCCAGCATTTT

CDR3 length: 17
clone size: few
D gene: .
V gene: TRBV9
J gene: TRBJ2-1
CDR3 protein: CASSVNSRESSYNEQFF
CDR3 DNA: TGTGCCAGCAGCGTAAATTCCCGGGAAAGCTCCTACAATGAGCAGTTCTTC

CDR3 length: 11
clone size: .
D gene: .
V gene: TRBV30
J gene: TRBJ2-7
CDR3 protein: CAWSVGYEQYF
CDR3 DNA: TGTGCCTGGAGTGTGGGGTACGAGCAGTACTTC

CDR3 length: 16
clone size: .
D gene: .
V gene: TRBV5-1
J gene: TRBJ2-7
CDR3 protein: CASSPRVAGRSYEQYF
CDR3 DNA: TGCGCCAGCAGCCCCCGCGTGGCAGGGCGCTCCTACGAGCAGTACTTC

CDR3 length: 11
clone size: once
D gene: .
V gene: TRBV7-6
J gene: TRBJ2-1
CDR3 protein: CASSLKTRQFF
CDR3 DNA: TGTGCCAGCAGCTTAAAAACGAGGCAGTTCTTC

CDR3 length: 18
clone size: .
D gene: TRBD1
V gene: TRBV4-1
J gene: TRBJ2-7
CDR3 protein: CASSLGFSDRVAAYEQYF
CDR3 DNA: TGCGCCAGCAGCCTCGGCTTCTCAGACAGGGTCGCGGCGTACGAGCAGTACTTC

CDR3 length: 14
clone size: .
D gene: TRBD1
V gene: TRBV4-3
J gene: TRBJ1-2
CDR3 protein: CASSLDRGRDGYTF
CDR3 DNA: TGCGCCAGCAGCTTGGACAGGGGGCGCGATGGCTACACCTTC

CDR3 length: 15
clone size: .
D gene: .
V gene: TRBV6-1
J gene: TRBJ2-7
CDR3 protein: CASSEAWTEDYEQYF
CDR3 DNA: TGTGCCAGCAGTGAAGCATGGACGGAAGACTACGAGCAGTACTTC

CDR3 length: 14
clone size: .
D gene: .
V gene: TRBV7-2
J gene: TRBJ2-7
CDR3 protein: CASSPVAGSYEQYF
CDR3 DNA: TGTGCCAGCAGTCCCGTTGCAGGGTCCTACGAGCAGTACTTC

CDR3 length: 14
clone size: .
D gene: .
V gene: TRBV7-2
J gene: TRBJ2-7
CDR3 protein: CASSLYLGVYEQYF
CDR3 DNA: TGTGCCAGCAGCTTATACCTGGGTGTCTACGAGCAGTACTTC

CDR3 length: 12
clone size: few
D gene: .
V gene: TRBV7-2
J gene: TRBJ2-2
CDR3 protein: CASSTPPGELFF
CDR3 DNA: TGTGCCAGCAGCACCCCCCCCGGGGAGCTGTTTTTT

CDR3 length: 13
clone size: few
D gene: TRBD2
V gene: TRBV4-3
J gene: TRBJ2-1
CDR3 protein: CASSQGIAGVKFF
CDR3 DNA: TGCGCCAGCAGCCAAGGTATAGCGGGGGTTAAGTTCTTC

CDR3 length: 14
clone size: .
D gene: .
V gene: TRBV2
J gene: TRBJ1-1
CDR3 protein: CASSQDRPITEAFF
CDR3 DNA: TGTGCCAGCAGCCAAGACAGACCTATCACTGAAGCTTTCTTT

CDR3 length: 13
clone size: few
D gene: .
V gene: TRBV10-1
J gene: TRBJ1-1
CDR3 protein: CASREGMNTEAFF
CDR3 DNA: TGCGCCAGCAGAGAAGGTATGAACACTGAAGCTTTCTTT

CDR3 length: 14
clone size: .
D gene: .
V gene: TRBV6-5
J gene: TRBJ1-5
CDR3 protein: CASREGGGNQPQHF
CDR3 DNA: TGTGCCAGCAGGGAGGGAGGTGGCAATCAGCCCCAGCATTTT